This T cell receptor beta chain was captured by sequencing in a study of blood T cells in healthy people across ages. Sample-barcoded 5' priming and a J-beta primer mix drove a second PCR of roughly 6 to 12 cycles. Every single cDNA molecule received a tag from a template-switch adaptor with 12 random nucleotides. TCRdb independently ran MiXCR on the 5' RACE reads; one entry per CDR3 protein. This sample has some 780,000 distinct CDR3 sequences, with roughly three fifths found just once. The CDR3 loop spans 14 amino acids. The V gene's germline CDR1 is MNHNS and CDR2 SASEGT. The trim removed 1 base at V and 3 bases at J, leaving 2 bases unmatched. Whole-study findings and limits: There was a strong correlation between TCR beta diversity and naive T cell percentage. The unsorted PBMCs prevented any conclusive comparison of naive versus antigen-experienced cells. Comparison with aged donors showed that long-lived donors had more naive CD4+ cells and higher diversity.

About this clonotype: Its specificity is unknown.

Material: blood. The V and J genes are TRBV6-1 and TRBJ2-5; 7 nucleotides agree with TRBD1. The sequence was obtained from a middle-aged man in good health. CDR3 nucleotide sequence: TGTGCCAGCAGTGAAGGGGGACAGAAAGAGACCCAGTACTTC. Protein product: CASSEGGQKETQYF.